These 18 T cell receptor beta chains originate from one sample sequenced in a study of blood T cell repertoires in COVID-19. Here immunoSEQ multiplex PCR was the method, and the copy in TCRdb shows in-frame clones only, minus some. The data hold over 200,000 clones, with approximately 91% observed a single time. The sample comprised peripheral blood. These receptors were collected from a woman aged 55-75 years with acute or convalescent COVID-19.

The CDR3 sequence: CASSRSGRRYEQYF. CDR3 in DNA: TGTGCCAGCAGCCGTAGCGGGAGAAGATACGAGCAGTACTTC. The J gene is TRBJ2-7, the V gene TRBV6-2 or TRBV6-3; TRBD2 matches at 9 bases. There are 14 residues in the CDR3. Germline values: CDR1 MNHEY, CDR2 SVGEGT. The junction had 7 bases not matched to a gene; V was cut back by 6 bases and J by 4 bases.

V usage is TRBV3-1 (or the pseudogene TRBV3-2) and J usage is TRBJ2-3, with TRBD1 matching over 9 bases. The CDR3 is 16 residues long. From germline, CDR1 is LGHDT and CDR2 YNNKEL (reference sequence). V trimming: 1 base; J trimming: 1 base; junction bases outside the gene matches: 3. The CDR3 region has the DNA TGTGCCAGCAGCCAAGGGGACAGGGCTCGCACAGATACGCAGTATTTT. Translated, it gives CASSQGDRARTDTQYF.

The rearrangement links TRBV2 to TRBJ2-2; TRBD1 is a possible D gene (5 bases). V lost 7 bases and J 2 bases, leaving 11 bases between the germline ends. The CDR3 contains 14 residues. Germline-derived CDR1 and CDR2 are SNHLY and FYNNEI. Here the CDR3 reads CASKSGRNTGELFF. As DNA, the CDR3 is TGTGCCAGCAAATCAGGGCGTAACACCGGGGAGCTGTTTTTT. Filled out from reference TRBV2 and TRBJ2-2, the complete variable domain reads EPEVTQTPSHQVTQMGQEVILRCVPISNHLYFYWYRQILGQKVEFLVSFYNNEISEKSEIFDDQFSVERPDGSNFTLKIRSTKLEDSAMYFCASKSGRNTGELFFGEGSRLTVL.

This chain connects TRBV2 to TRBJ2-7, with 7 bases matching TRBD1. There are 15 residues in the CDR3. J lost 2 bases, V lost 11 bases, and 15 bases had no gene match. Germline V gives CDR1 SNHLY, CDR2 FYNNEI. Written as DNA, the CDR3 is TGTGCCGTCAGGACCGGGACAGAGTTTCCCTACGAGCAGTACTTC. Amino acid sequence: CAVRTGTEFPYEQYF.

The table lists this clone with a count of one. The rearrangement joins TRBV6-5 to TRBJ1-2; D gene uncertain. Germline loops: CDR1 MNHEY, CDR2 SVGAGI. Trimming removed 10 bases from V and 4 bases from J, with 16 bases in between. CDR3 length: 13 residues. Written as DNA, the CDR3 is TGTGCCACGCGGGCCACCACCACCTATGGCTACACCTTC. Protein product: CATRATTTYGYTF.

This clone has a handful of counts. The V and J genes are TRBV7-6 and TRBJ2-7; no reliable D call. Germline CDR1 is SGHVS and CDR2 is FNYEAQ. V was shortened by 2 bases and J by 2 bases, with 7 bases between the two germline ends. The CDR3 covers 13 residues. CDR3 sequence: CASSLTETYEQYF. In DNA form, the CDR3 reads TGTGCCAGCAGCTTAACCGAGACCTACGAGCAGTACTTC.

This chain joins TRBV29-1 and TRBJ2-1, with 13 bases lining up with TRBD2. The V and J ends lost 4 bases and 8 bases, in that order; junction bases with no gene match: 8. There are 15 residues in the CDR3. The germline V gene encodes CDR1 SQVTM and CDR2 ANQGSEA. CDR3 loop: CSVGPGLAGTDEQFF. The CDR3 DNA reads TGCAGCGTTGGGCCGGGACTAGCGGGAACGGATGAGCAGTTCTTC.

This rearrangement joins TRBV19 to TRBJ1-5; 8 positions agree with TRBD1. Germline CDR1 and CDR2: LNHDA and SQIVND (reference sequence). This CDR3 is 16 amino acids long. Unmatched junction bases numbered 12, after V lost 7 bases and J lost 4 bases. CDR3 in amino acids: CASTSGRGLRNQPQHF. CDR3 DNA sequence: TGTGCCAGTACGAGCGGCAGGGGGCTTCGGAATCAGCCCCAGCATTTT.

The CDR3 reads CASSPRTRAGGYTF. CDR3 DNA sequence: TGTGCCAGCAGTCCACGGACCCGGGCGGGTGGCTACACCTTC. The chain uses TRBV27 and TRBJ1-2; D unresolved. V lost 5 bases and J 7 bases, leaving 17 bases between the germline ends. Germline CDR1 is MNHEY and CDR2 is SMNVEV (reference sequence). The CDR3 is 14 amino acids.

V and J are TRBV7-8 and TRBJ1-3; 7 bases agree with TRBD1. The CDR3 extends over 14 amino acids. The J segment lost 4 bases and the V segment lost 5 bases, leaving 5 bases of the junction unmatched. The germline V gene has CDR1 SGHVS and CDR2 FQNEAQ. CDR3 in amino acids: CASSGQAAGNTIYF. The CDR3 DNA sequence: TGTGCCAGCAGCGGACAGGCGGCGGGAAACACCATATATTTT. Full variable domain (rest looked up from reference TRBV7-8 and TRBJ1-3): GAGVSQSPRYKVAKRGQDVALRCDPISGHVSLFWYQQALGQGPEFLTYFQNEAQLDKSGLPSDRFFAERPEGSVSTLKIQRTQQEDSAVYLCASSGQAAGNTIYFGEGSWLTVV.

This clone showed up just a few times. This chain connects TRBV28 to TRBJ1-2; D is uncertain. V lost 10 bases and J 7 bases, leaving 16 bases between the germline ends. Per the germline V gene, CDR1 is MDHEN and CDR2 is SYDVKM. CDR3 length equals 12 residues. The CDR3 coding sequence is TGTGCCACCTTCCGGGTGCCGCCTGGCTACACCTTC. Amino acids: CATFRVPPGYTF.

The CDR3 region is CASSLLTAQGDTQYF. The CDR3 DNA is TGTGCCAGCAGCTTGCTTACAGCCCAAGGAGATACGCAGTATTTT. The V call is TRBV5-8, the J call TRBJ2-3; D is unresolved. This CDR3 comprises 15 residues. V was pared by 1 base and J by 5 bases, with 14 bases between. Germline CDR1 is SGHTS and CDR2 is YDEGEE.

V and J are TRBV2 and TRBJ1-5, with D maybe TRBD1 (5 bases). The germline V and J ends were trimmed by 2 bases and 6 bases, with 14 bases remaining between them. The CDR3 runs to 15 residues. CDR1 and CDR2 (germline): SNHLY, FYNNEI. CDR3 coding DNA: TGTGCCAGCAGTGAACGGGGGAAGGTTAGTCAGCCCCAGCATTTT. Its translation is CASSERGKVSQPQHF.

J is TRBJ1-1 and V is TRBV6-5; tentatively, D is TRBD1 (5 bases). Germline CDR1 is MNHEY and CDR2 is SVGAGI. CDR3 size: 13 residues. Trimming removed 6 bases at V and 1 base at J, with 9 bases between. In DNA, the CDR3 is TGTGCCAGCAGGGCCCAGGGGAACACTGAAGCTTTCTTT. Translated, it gives CASRAQGNTEAFF.

V gene TRBV5-8 combines with J gene TRBJ1-3; 7 bases fit TRBD1. CDR1 SGHTS and CDR2 YDEGEE come from the germline V gene. With V trimmed by 0 bases and J by 4 bases, 4 bases remained unmatched. CDR3 length equals 15 residues. Here the CDR3 DNA reads TGTGCCAGCAGCTTGGGTGAGGGGGCAGGAAACACCATATATTTT. Translating it yields CASSLGEGAGNTIYF.

The rearrangement uses TRBV11-2 and TRBJ2-5, with D tentatively TRBD1 (7 bases). Germline V gives CDR1 SGHAT, CDR2 FQNNGV. The CDR3 has 15 amino acids. The V end lost 1 base, the J end lost 5 bases, and 14 bases lay between the germline ends. CDR3 DNA: TGTGCCAGCAGCTTAGTAGGGGGCGGAGGGGAGACCCAGTACTTC. Its translation is CASSLVGGGGETQYF.

The gene calls are TRBV19 and TRBJ2-6; 9 nucleotides match TRBD1. Germline V gives CDR1 LNHDA, CDR2 SQIVND (reference sequence). There are 15 residues in the CDR3. Trimming removed 4 bases from V and 2 bases from J; junction bases left unmatched: 0. CDR3 in amino acids: CASSRTGAGANVLTF. The CDR3 coding sequence is TGTGCCAGTAGTAGGACAGGGGCTGGGGCCAACGTCCTGACTTTC.

The chain uses TRBV11-2 and TRBJ1-5; TRBD1 matches at 8 bases. The CDR3 is 17 residues long. V gave up 2 bases and J gave up 5 bases; unmatched junction bases: 11. Germline CDR1 reads SGHAT; CDR2 reads FQNNGV. The CDR3 DNA reads TGTGCCAGCAGCTTAAACAGCCCGACAGGGGTCGATCAGCCCCAGCATTTT. Its translation: CASSLNSPTGVDQPQHF. Full variable domain (remainder filled in from reference TRBV11-2 and TRBJ1-5): EAGVAQSPRYKIIEKRQSVAFWCNPISGHATLYWYQQILGQGPKLLIQFQNNGVVDDSQLPKDRFSAERLKGVDSTLKIQPAKLEDSAVYLCASSLNSPTGVDQPQHFGDGTRLSIL.